This T cell receptor (beta chain) was sequenced during a study of T cell responses to AZD1222 COVID-19 vaccine. Per germline, CDR1 MDHEN and CDR2 SYDVKM. This CDR3 comprises 16 residues. Between the trimmed V and J ends, which lost 3 bases and 0 bases, there was a span of 9 bases. To note about this clone: Its antigen is not known.

The study's findings and limits: Scientists sampled the repertoires only once the peak T cell response had passed. Unmutated variant regions reportedly attract nearly half of all spike-specific TCRs. Donors were chiefly white British, with a greater number of females, and clonal diversity was perhaps underestimated.

Using immunoSEQ multiplex PCR, the repertoire was profiled, and TCRdb retains in-frame clones only, with some absent. The sample has 95,000 to 110,000 clones; around 92% are singletons. Sequencing used peripheral blood, obtained 28 days after the second AZD1222 dose. This clonotype originated in an adult who received the AZD1222 COVID-19 vaccine. V and J are TRBV28 and TRBJ1-6; D uncertain. The CDR3 loop reads CASSLDRSSYNSPLHF. CDR3 DNA sequence: TGTGCCAGCAGTTTGGACCGGAGCTCCTATAATTCACCCCTCCACTTT.